This TCR beta chain was captured by sequencing in a study of T-cell reconstitution after alpha-beta-depleted transplantation in children. A TCRbeta library incorporating unique molecular identifiers was prepared. Each CDR3 protein gets one entry after TCRdb re-called the PCR reads with MiXCR. Seen here are approximately 91,000 distinct CDR3 sequences, roughly 8.3% observed once, and the top ten hold more than 6.5%. The CDR3 extends over 16 amino acids. The germline V gene has CDR1 DFQATT and CDR2 SNEGSKA (reference sequence). Only one count was recorded for this clonotype. This clonotype was obtained from a human donor who donated a stem cell graft to a child with congenital amegakaryocytic thrombocytopenia. The chain uses TRBV20-1 and TRBJ2-1; 16 bases are shared with TRBD2. The source was PBMCs from the stem cell graft donor, collected from the stem cell graft. Here the CDR3 reads CCFGTSGRATYNEQFF. CDR3 bases: TGCTGCTTCGGGACTAGCGGGAGGGCCACGTACAATGAGCAGTTCTTC.